The rows below give T cell receptor beta chains drawn from one sample of a study of T cells after yellow fever vaccination. MiXCR, run by TCRdb on the 5' RACE reads, gives a single entry per CDR3 protein. The sample holds hundreds of thousands of distinct CDR3 sequences; 9% to 15% are singletons and the top ten take 14% to 15%. Here the sequenced sample was PBMCs, taken on the day of the yellow fever booster vaccination. Receptors were obtained from a man aged 25-45 years who received the YFV17D yellow fever vaccine. The CDR3 runs from the conserved cysteine through the conserved F or W. D genes are given only for firm matches. Size values are once, few and many counts, or a class for expanded clones, and some rows have none.

abundance: NA
d_gene: NA
j_gene: TRBJ2-7
v_gene: TRBV21-1
CDR3nt: TGTGCCAGCAGCAAACCGCAGTATCCTAGCGGAAACTACGAGCAGTACTTC
CDR3aa: CASSKPQYPSGNYEQYF

abundance: many
d_gene: NA
j_gene: TRBJ2-7
v_gene: TRBV5-1
CDR3nt: TGCGCCAGCAGCTTTGACGGGGTAGAGCAGTACTTC
CDR3aa: CASSFDGVEQYF

abundance: few
d_gene: NA
j_gene: TRBJ1-2
v_gene: TRBV5-1
CDR3nt: TGCGCCAGCAGCGCGGGAGGGACTGAGATCAGCTATGGCTACACCTTC
CDR3aa: CASSAGGTEISYGYTF

abundance: few
d_gene: NA
j_gene: TRBJ2-1
v_gene: TRBV5-1
CDR3nt: TGCGCCAGCAGCTTGGTCTTGATGAGAAATGAGCAGTTCTTC
CDR3aa: CASSLVLMRNEQFF

abundance: NA
d_gene: NA
j_gene: TRBJ2-7
v_gene: TRBV29-1
CDR3nt: TGCAGCGTTATCCCGTCGGTCTACGAGCAGTACTTC
CDR3aa: CSVIPSVYEQYF

abundance: few
d_gene: TRBD2
j_gene: TRBJ2-3
v_gene: TRBV7-2
CDR3nt: TGTGCCAGCAGCCCCGGGACTAGCGGGAGGGGCGAAACGCAGTATTTT
CDR3aa: CASSPGTSGRGETQYF

abundance: few
d_gene: NA
j_gene: TRBJ1-2
v_gene: TRBV5-5
CDR3nt: TGTGCCAGCAACGGACAAGGGGGGGGCTACACCTTC
CDR3aa: CASNGQGGGYTF

abundance: NA
d_gene: NA
j_gene: TRBJ1-5
v_gene: TRBV19
CDR3nt: TGTGCCACTGATAGTGGTAGAGAGCCCCAGCATTTT
CDR3aa: CATDSGREPQHF

abundance: NA
d_gene: NA
j_gene: TRBJ2-7
v_gene: TRBV20-1
CDR3nt: TGCAGTGCTAGAGACCCCACTAGGAGCTCCTACGAGCAGTACTTC
CDR3aa: CSARDPTRSSYEQYF

abundance: few
d_gene: NA
j_gene: TRBJ2-5
v_gene: TRBV10-2
CDR3nt: TGCGCCAGCAGTGAGACACGGAAGACCCAGTACTTC
CDR3aa: CASSETRKTQYF

abundance: few
d_gene: NA
j_gene: TRBJ1-2
v_gene: TRBV7-9
CDR3nt: TGTGCCAGCAGCTTAGCGCACCCAATCGCCTTC
CDR3aa: CASSLAHPIAF

abundance: few
d_gene: NA
j_gene: TRBJ2-3
v_gene: TRBV7-2
CDR3nt: TGTGCCAGCAGCCTCACTCGCGCAATAAGCACAGATACGCAGTATTTT
CDR3aa: CASSLTRAISTDTQYF

abundance: few
d_gene: NA
j_gene: TRBJ2-2
v_gene: TRBV30
CDR3nt: TGTGCCTGGAGTAGGGGGGAGTTGGATACCGGGGAGCTGTTTTTT
CDR3aa: CAWSRGELDTGELFF

abundance: many
d_gene: TRBD2
j_gene: TRBJ2-5
v_gene: TRBV9
CDR3nt: TGTGCCAGCAGCTCGCGACTAGCGGGAGGCCAAGAGACCCAGTACTTC
CDR3aa: CASSSRLAGGQETQYF

abundance: NA
d_gene: NA
j_gene: TRBJ2-3
v_gene: TRBV20-1
CDR3nt: TGCAGTGCTAGGTCCGACGGCACGCAGTATTTT
CDR3aa: CSARSDGTQYF

abundance: NA
d_gene: NA
j_gene: TRBJ1-1
v_gene: TRBV5-4
CDR3nt: TGTGCCAGCAGCTTGTTCAACGGAAAGCATGAAGCTTTCTTT
CDR3aa: CASSLFNGKHEAFF